Listed here are 26 T cell receptor beta chains from one sample, sequenced in a study of human T cells and chemical hapten exposure. Time point given: healthy volunteer bleed at 2 weeks. Unfractionated whole blood was the source of the extracted total RNA. TCRdb re-derived calls from the RACE reads in MiXCR, one entry per CDR3 protein. The repertoire holds about 47,000 distinct CDR3 sequences, with about 4.5% as singletons. Sequencing used whole blood. The receptors stem from a human donor in good health. Some clones in this sample may be carry-over from other donors' samples.

This rearrangement joins TRBV12-3 or TRBV12-4 to TRBJ1-2; a weak D match, TRBD1 (5 bases). Trimming shortened V by 6 bases and J by 5 bases, and 13 bases separated the two germline ends. This CDR3 has 13 amino acids. The CDR3 spells CASRDWEGYGYTF. In nucleotides, the CDR3 is TGTGCCAGCAGAGACTGGGAGGGGTATGGCTACACCTTC.

In its sample, this clonotype was seen a few times. V is TRBV7-2 and J is TRBJ2-3; D possibly corresponds to TRBD2 (5 bases). The CDR3 extends over 14 amino acids. V was pared by 3 bases and J by 6 bases, with 13 bases between. The germline V gene has CDR1 SGHTA and CDR2 FQGNSA. This CDR3 is CASSFGGKMDTQYF. Written as DNA, the CDR3 is TGTGCCAGCAGCTTCGGAGGCAAAATGGATACGCAGTATTTT.

This clonotype was counted many times. The J gene is TRBJ2-7, the V gene TRBV9; 10 bases line up with TRBD2. Unmatched junction bases numbered 13, after V lost 5 bases and J lost 5 bases. The CDR3 runs 16 residues. Germline CDR1 and CDR2: SGDLS and YYNGEE. CDR3 protein: CASRITILAGVHEQYF. In DNA form, the CDR3 reads TGTGCCAGCAGAATCACCATCCTAGCGGGAGTACACGAGCAGTACTTC.

This clonotype showed up many times. The chain has TRBV2 and TRBJ2-1; no clear D. Germline V gene sequence: CDR1 SNHLY, CDR2 FYNNEI. The CDR3 is 10 residues long. V was pared by 11 bases and J by 7 bases, with 9 bases between. The CDR3 DNA follows: TGTGCCGTCCTTAGGAATGAGCAGTTCTTC. It yields the protein CAVLRNEQFF.

This clonotype was seen many times. The chain recombines TRBV19 with TRBJ1-5; D is unclear. The ends were cut back, 5 bases at V and 8 bases at J, with 16 bases in the middle. The CDR3 covers 14 residues. CDR1 and CDR2 (germline): LNHDA, SQIVND (reference sequence). Here the CDR3 reads CASSPPLAREPQHF. The CDR3 DNA follows: TGTGCCAGTAGTCCGCCATTGGCACGGGAGCCCCAGCATTTT.

This clonotype was counted a few times. The chain has TRBV5-1 and TRBJ1-2; D call uncertain. The V gene lost 6 bases and the J gene lost 3 bases, with 18 bases spanning the gap. Per the germline V gene, CDR1 is SGHRS and CDR2 is YFSETQ. This CDR3 region has 15 residues. The CDR3 sequence is CASTAGPGWDYGYTF. CDR3 in DNA: TGCGCCAGCACCGCCGGGCCCGGTTGGGACTATGGCTACACCTTC.

This clonotype occurred many times. The chain employs TRBV7-9 and TRBJ2-3; maybe TRBD2 (5 bases). Trimming removed 5 bases at V and 2 bases at J, with 14 bases between. CDR3 length: 15 residues. Germline V gene data show CDR1 as SEHNR and CDR2 as FQNEAQ (reference sequence). In nucleotides, the CDR3 is TGTGCCAGCAGCCAGGACTCTCACTACACAGATACGCAGTATTTT. The encoded protein is CASSQDSHYTDTQYF. The variable domain in full, completed from reference TRBV7-9 and TRBJ2-3, reads DTGVSQNPRHKITKRGQNVTFRCDPISEHNRLYWYRQTLGQGPEFLTYFQNEAQLEKSRLLSDRFSAERPKGSFSTLEIQRTEQGDSAMYLCASSQDSHYTDTQYFGPGTRLTVL.

This clonotype was picked up many times. V and J are TRBV27 and TRBJ1-1; D is undetermined. The CDR3 spans 17 residues. V lost 4 bases and J lost 0, with 18 bases in between. The germline CDR1 and CDR2 sequences are MNHEY and SMNVEV (reference sequence). CDR3 coding DNA: TGTGCCAGCAGTTCTACTGGACCGCAGAGACTGAACACTGAAGCTTTCTTT. This codes for CASSSTGPQRLNTEAFF.

In its sample, this clonotype was seen many times. The chain couples TRBV13 to TRBJ2-7; 11 bases fit TRBD1. The CDR3 extends over 14 amino acids. V gave up 3 bases and J gave up 12 bases; unmatched junction bases: 10. Germline V gene data show CDR1 as PRHDT and CDR2 as FYEKMQ (reference sequence). This chain's CDR3 is CASSFADRGQGVYF. The DNA for the CDR3 is TGTGCCAGCAGCTTTGCGGACAGGGGGCAGGGGGTGTACTTC.

This clonotype was observed a few times. The chain recombines TRBV14 with TRBJ2-1; D is unresolved. The ends were cut back, 5 bases at V and 5 bases at J, with 22 bases in the middle. The CDR3 contains 17 residues. Germline CDR1 SGHDN, CDR2 FVKESK. The CDR3 DNA follows: TGTGCCAGCAGCTATTACCCCCTGCCCGACCTCGACAATGAGCAGTTCTTC. Protein product: CASSYYPLPDLDNEQFF.

The chain is built from TRBV19 and TRBJ1-4; possibly TRBD1 for D (6 bases). Germline lookup yields CDR1 LNHDA and CDR2 SQIVND (reference sequence). This CDR3 is built from 15 residues. V was shortened by 8 bases and J by 0 bases, with 13 bases between the two germline ends. The CDR3 DNA is TGTGCCAGTCAAGGGGGGCCCGCAACTAATGAAAAACTGTTTTTT. It encodes CASQGGPATNEKLFF.

This clonotype was picked up many times. The chain couples TRBV5-1 to TRBJ2-1; D perhaps matches TRBD2 (5 bases). V was trimmed by 0 bases and J by 4 bases, leaving 5 bases between them. The V gene's germline CDR1 is SGHRS and CDR2 YFSETQ. This CDR3 has 13 amino acids. The CDR3 loop reads CASSLGTYNEQFF. CDR3 nucleotide sequence: TGCGCCAGCAGCTTGGGGACTTACAATGAGCAGTTCTTC.

This clonotype occurred a few times. The genes are TRBV28 and TRBJ2-1, with D uncertain. The V end was cut by 1 base, the J end by 7 bases, with 8 bases between. This CDR3 is 13 amino acids long. CDR1 and CDR2 (germline): MDHEN, SYDVKM. DNA of the CDR3: TGTGCCAGCAGTTTATTATCCCCGAATGAGCAGTTCTTC. As protein: CASSLLSPNEQFF.

V gene TRBV28 combines with J gene TRBJ2-2, with 9 bases lining up with TRBD2. This CDR3 region has 15 residues. Germline assignment: CDR1 MDHEN and CDR2 SYDVKM. V trimming: 7 bases; J trimming: 4 bases; junction bases outside the gene matches: 7. CDR3 DNA sequence: TGTGCCAGCATCTCGACTAGCGGTCTCACCGGGGAGCTGTTTTTT. Translated: CASISTSGLTGELFF.

This clonotype was seen repeatedly, ten times or more. The genes are TRBV29-1 and TRBJ2-1; possibly TRBD1 or TRBD2 for D (5 bases each). CDR1 is SQVTM, CDR2 ANQGSEA, per germline. The ends were cut back, 3 bases at V and 7 bases at J, with 7 bases in the middle. This CDR3 is built from 11 residues. CDR3 amino acids: CSVDRENEQFF. The CDR3 bases are TGCAGCGTTGACAGGGAGAATGAGCAGTTCTTC.

This clonotype has at least ten counts. This rearrangement joins TRBV24-1 to TRBJ2-1, with no clear D. This CDR3 is 18 amino acids long. V was cut by 0 bases and J by 0 bases, with 14 bases left in between. Germline V gene sequence: CDR1 KGHDR, CDR2 SFDVKD. CDR3 region: CATSDLPPGTSSYNEQFF. CDR3 DNA sequence: TGTGCCACCAGTGATTTGCCCCCGGGCACCAGCTCCTACAATGAGCAGTTCTTC.

This clonotype has ten or more counts. This chain connects TRBV9 to TRBJ1-1, with 7 bases fitting TRBD1. V lost 4 bases to trimming and J lost 6 bases; unmatched junction nucleotides: 9. Germline values: CDR1 SGDLS, CDR2 YYNGEE. The CDR3 consists of 14 residues. The DNA for the CDR3 is TGTGCCAGCAGCCCCAATACAGGGGACTCTGAAGCTTTCTTT. Translation: CASSPNTGDSEAFF.

This clonotype was seen only a few times. The J gene is TRBJ2-3, the V gene TRBV3-1; 8 nucleotides match TRBD2. The ends lost 0 bases at V and 4 bases at J; junction bases unmatched: 18. The CDR3 sequence is 20 residues long. In germline, CDR1 is LGHDT, CDR2 YNNKEL (reference sequence). CDR3: CASSQDHPGGLGVFPDTQYF. The CDR3 nucleotides are TGTGCCAGCAGCCAAGATCACCCGGGAGGGCTGGGGGTCTTCCCAGATACGCAGTATTTT.

This clonotype appeared many times. The J gene is TRBJ1-1, the V gene TRBV15; possible D gene TRBD1, 6 bases. The CDR3 totals 14 residues. Trimming removed 5 bases from V and 1 base from J, with 11 bases in between. Germline V lookup: CDR1 LNHNV, CDR2 YYDKDF (reference sequence). This chain's CDR3 is CATSLRTANTEAFF. The CDR3 coding sequence is TGTGCCACCAGCTTACGGACAGCGAACACTGAAGCTTTCTTT.

This clonotype has a count of ten or more. The chain recombines TRBV13 with TRBJ2-1, with TRBD2 matching over 7 bases. The CDR3 runs to 14 residues. Unmatched junction bases numbered 7, after V lost 4 bases and J lost 7 bases. Per germline, CDR1 PRHDT and CDR2 FYEKMQ (reference sequence). The CDR3 nucleotides are TGTGCCAGCAGCTCAGGGACCGGGGGGAATGAGCAGTTCTTC. Protein: CASSSGTGGNEQFF.

This clonotype was observed a handful of times. The chain employs TRBV30 and TRBJ1-5; the D is unclear. V was pared by 1 base and J by 0 bases, with 4 bases between. The CDR3 is 13 residues long. Germline CDR1 is GTSNPN and CDR2 is SVGIG (reference sequence). The CDR3 protein is CAWSGGSNQPQHF. DNA for the CDR3: TGTGCCTGGAGTGGCGGTAGCAATCAGCCCCAGCATTTT.

This clonotype was seen ten or more times. This chain connects TRBV7-9 to TRBJ2-2, with D hard to call. The V gene lost 5 bases and the J gene lost 6 bases, with 16 bases spanning the gap. Looked up from germline, CDR1 is SEHNR and CDR2 is FQNEAQ (reference sequence). The CDR3 runs 15 residues. DNA of the CDR3: TGTGCCAGCAGCCTTCCCGGTCTAAGTCCCGGGGAGCTGTTTTTT. It translates to CASSLPGLSPGELFF.

The table lists this clonotype with many counts. This chain connects TRBV7-2 to TRBJ1-5, with TRBD1 matching over 10 bases. The CDR3 runs to 16 residues. Per the germline V gene, CDR1 is SGHTA and CDR2 is FQGNSA. With V trimmed by 1 base and J by 6 bases, 6 bases remained unmatched. CDR3 sequence reads: CASSLGGTGAGQPQHF. In nucleotides, the CDR3 is TGTGCCAGCAGCTTAGGCGGGACAGGGGCGGGTCAGCCCCAGCATTTT.

V gene TRBV28 combines with J gene TRBJ2-5; the D is unclear. The germline V gene has CDR1 MDHEN and CDR2 SYDVKM. The CDR3 has 13 residues. The V and J ends lost 4 bases and 3 bases respectively, with 9 bases between them. The CDR3 nucleotides read TGTGCCAGCAGTTCCTACAGCAAAGAGACCCAGTACTTC. Its protein is CASSSYSKETQYF.

This clonotype was counted ten times or more. The rearrangement joins TRBV7-2 to TRBJ2-3; no clear D gene. The CDR3 totals 16 residues. Trimming shortened V by 0 bases and J by 0 bases, and 10 bases separated the two germline ends. CDR1 and CDR2 (germline): SGHTA, FQGNSA. The CDR3 region is CASSLAGTTSTDTQYF. For the CDR3, the DNA is TGTGCCAGCAGCTTAGCGGGAACAACTAGCACAGATACGCAGTATTTT.

In this sample, this clonotype turned up many times. The chain employs TRBV20-1 and TRBJ2-1, with 10 bases lining up with TRBD2. This CDR3 contains 16 residues. The ends lost 0 bases at V and 4 bases at J; junction bases unmatched: 6. Germline CDR1 and CDR2: DFQATT and SNEGSKA (reference sequence). The CDR3 nucleotides read TGCAGTGCTAGAGATCCTTGGACTAGCGGATACAATGAGCAGTTCTTC. Translation: CSARDPWTSGYNEQFF.